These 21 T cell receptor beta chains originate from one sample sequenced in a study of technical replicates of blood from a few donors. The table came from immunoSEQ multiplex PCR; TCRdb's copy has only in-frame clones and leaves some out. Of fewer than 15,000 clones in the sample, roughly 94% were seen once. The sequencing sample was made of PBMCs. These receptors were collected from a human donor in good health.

The CDR3 DNA sequence: TGTGCCTGGAGCCCTACAGGAAACAATGAGCAGTTCTTC. Translating gives CAWSPTGNNEQFF. The V gene is TRBV30, the J gene TRBJ2-1; weak D call: TRBD1 (5 bases). The V gene lost 3 bases and the J gene lost 5 bases, with 11 bases spanning the gap. Germline V gene sequence: CDR1 GTSNPN, CDR2 SVGIG (reference sequence). CDR3 length: 13 amino acids.

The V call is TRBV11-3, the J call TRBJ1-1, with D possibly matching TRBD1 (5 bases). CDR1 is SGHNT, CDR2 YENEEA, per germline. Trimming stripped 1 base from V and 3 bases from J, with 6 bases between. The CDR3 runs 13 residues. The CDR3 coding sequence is TGTGCCAGCAGCTTAGCGGGGGACACTGAAGCTTTCTTT. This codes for CASSLAGDTEAFF.

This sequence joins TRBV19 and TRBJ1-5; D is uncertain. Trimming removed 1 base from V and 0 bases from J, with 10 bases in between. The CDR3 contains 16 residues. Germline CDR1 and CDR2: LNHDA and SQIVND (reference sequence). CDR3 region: CASSIGQAYSNQPQHF. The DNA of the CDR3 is TGTGCCAGTAGTATAGGGCAGGCGTATAGCAATCAGCCCCAGCATTTT.

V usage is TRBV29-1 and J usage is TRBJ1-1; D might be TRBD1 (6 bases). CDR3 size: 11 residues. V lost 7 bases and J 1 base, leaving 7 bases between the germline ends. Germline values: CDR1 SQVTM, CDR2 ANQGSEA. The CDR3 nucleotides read TGCAGCGGGGGACAGAACACTGAAGCTTTCTTT. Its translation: CSGGQNTEAFF.

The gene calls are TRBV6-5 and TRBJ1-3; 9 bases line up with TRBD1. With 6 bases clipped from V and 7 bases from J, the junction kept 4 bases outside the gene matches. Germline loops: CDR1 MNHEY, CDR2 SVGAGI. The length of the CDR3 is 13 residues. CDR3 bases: TGTGCCAGCAGACGACAGGGGGTGAACACCATATATTTT. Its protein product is CASRRQGVNTIYF.

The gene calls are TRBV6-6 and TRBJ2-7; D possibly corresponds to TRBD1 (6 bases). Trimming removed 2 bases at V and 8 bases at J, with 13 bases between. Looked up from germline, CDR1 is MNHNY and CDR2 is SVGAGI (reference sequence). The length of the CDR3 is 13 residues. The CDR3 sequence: CASSYDEGGQQYF. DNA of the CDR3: TGTGCCAGCAGTTACGACGAAGGGGGTCAGCAGTACTTC.

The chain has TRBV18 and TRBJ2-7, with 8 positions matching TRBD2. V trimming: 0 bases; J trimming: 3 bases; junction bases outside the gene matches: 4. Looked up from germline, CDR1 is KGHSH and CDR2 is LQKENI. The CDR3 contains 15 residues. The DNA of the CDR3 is TGTGCCAGCTCACCACCCGGGGGGGACTACTACGAGCAGTACTTC. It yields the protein CASSPPGGDYYEQYF.

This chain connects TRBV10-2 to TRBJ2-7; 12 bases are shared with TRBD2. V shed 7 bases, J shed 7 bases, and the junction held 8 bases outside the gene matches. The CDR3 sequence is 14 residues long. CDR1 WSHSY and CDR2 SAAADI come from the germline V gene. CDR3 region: CASTPTSGSGEQYF. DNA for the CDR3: TGCGCCAGCACACCGACTAGCGGGAGCGGGGAGCAGTACTTC.

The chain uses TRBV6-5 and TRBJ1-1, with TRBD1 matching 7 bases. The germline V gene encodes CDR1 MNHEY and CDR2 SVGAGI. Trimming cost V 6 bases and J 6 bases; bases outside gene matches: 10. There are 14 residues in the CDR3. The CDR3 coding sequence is TGTGCCAGCAGACCCATAAACAGGGGCCCTGAAGCTTTCTTT. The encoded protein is CASRPINRGPEAFF.

The CDR3 sequence: CAWLEGQTQYF. The CDR3 region has the DNA TGTGCCTGGTTGGAGGGCCAGACCCAGTACTTC. The chain links TRBV30 to TRBJ2-5, with D maybe TRBD2 (6 bases). This CDR3 comprises 11 residues. Trimming left V 5 bases short and J 6 bases short, with 10 bases between. The germline V gene has CDR1 GTSNPN and CDR2 SVGIG (reference sequence).

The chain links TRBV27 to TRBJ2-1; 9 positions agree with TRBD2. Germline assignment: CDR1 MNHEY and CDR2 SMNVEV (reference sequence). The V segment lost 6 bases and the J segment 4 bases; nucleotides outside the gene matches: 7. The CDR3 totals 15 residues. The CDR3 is CASRGGGRAYNEQFF. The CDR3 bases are TGTGCCAGCAGGGGGGGCGGGAGGGCTTACAATGAGCAGTTCTTC.

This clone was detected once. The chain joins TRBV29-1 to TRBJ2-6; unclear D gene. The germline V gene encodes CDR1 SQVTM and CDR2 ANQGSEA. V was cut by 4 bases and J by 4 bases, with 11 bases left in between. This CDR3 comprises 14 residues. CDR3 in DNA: TGCAGCGTTGTACGTCAGTCAGGGGCCAACGTCCTGACTTTC. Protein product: CSVVRQSGANVLTF.

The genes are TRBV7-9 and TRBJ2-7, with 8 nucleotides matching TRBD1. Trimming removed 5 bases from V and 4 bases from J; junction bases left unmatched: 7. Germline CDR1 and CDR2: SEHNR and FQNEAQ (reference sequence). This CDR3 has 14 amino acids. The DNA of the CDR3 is TGTGCCAGCAGCCCCTGGACAGGGTCTTACGAGCAGTACTTC. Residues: CASSPWTGSYEQYF. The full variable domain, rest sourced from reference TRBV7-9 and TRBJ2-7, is DTGVSQNPRHKITKRGQNVTFRCDPISEHNRLYWYRQTLGQGPEFLTYFQNEAQLEKSRLLSDRFSAERPKGSFSTLEIQRTEQGDSAMYLCASSPWTGSYEQYFGPGTRLTVT.

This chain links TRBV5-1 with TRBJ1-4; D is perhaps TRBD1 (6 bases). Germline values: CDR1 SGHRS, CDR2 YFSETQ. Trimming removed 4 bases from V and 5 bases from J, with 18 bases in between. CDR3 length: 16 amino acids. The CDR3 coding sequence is TGCGCCAGCAGCCCCGGGGGGGGGCGGAGGAATGAAAAACTGTTTTTT. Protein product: CASSPGGGRRNEKLFF.

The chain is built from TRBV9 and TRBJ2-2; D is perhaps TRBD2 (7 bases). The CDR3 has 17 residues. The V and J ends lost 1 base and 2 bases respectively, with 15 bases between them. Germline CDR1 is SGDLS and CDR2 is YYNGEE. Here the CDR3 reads CASSVKGGGANTGELFF. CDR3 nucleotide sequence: TGTGCCAGCAGCGTAAAAGGTGGGGGGGCCAACACCGGGGAGCTGTTTTTT.

CDR3 amino acids: CASSLAPAYEQYF. The CDR3 nucleotides are TGTGCCAGCAGCTTAGCGCCCGCGTACGAGCAGTACTTC. The chain couples TRBV11-1 to TRBJ2-7; D is undetermined. The CDR3 has 13 residues. Trimming shortened V by 0 bases and J by 4 bases, and 7 bases separated the two germline ends. Germline V gene lookup returns CDR1 SGHAT and CDR2 FQDESV (reference sequence).

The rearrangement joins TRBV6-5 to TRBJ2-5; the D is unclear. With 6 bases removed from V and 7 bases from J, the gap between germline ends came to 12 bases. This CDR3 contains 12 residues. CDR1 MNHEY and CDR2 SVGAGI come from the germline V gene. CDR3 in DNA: TGTGCCAGCAGCCGCCGTCCGGGGACCCAGTACTTC. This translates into CASSRRPGTQYF.

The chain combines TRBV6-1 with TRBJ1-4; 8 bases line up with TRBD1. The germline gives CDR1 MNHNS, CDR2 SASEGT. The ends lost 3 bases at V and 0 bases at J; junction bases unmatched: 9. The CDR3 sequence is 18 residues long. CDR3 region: CASSDRDRILATNEKLFF. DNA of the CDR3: TGTGCCAGCAGTGATCGGGACAGGATACTCGCAACTAATGAAAAACTGTTTTTT.

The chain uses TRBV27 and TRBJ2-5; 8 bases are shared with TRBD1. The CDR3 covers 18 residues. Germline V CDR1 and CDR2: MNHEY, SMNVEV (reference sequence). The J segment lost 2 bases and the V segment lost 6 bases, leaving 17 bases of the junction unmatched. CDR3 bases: TGTGCCAGCAGCCTCGACAGGGACAGGCTGCGGGCACAAGAGACCCAGTACTTC. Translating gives CASSLDRDRLRAQETQYF.

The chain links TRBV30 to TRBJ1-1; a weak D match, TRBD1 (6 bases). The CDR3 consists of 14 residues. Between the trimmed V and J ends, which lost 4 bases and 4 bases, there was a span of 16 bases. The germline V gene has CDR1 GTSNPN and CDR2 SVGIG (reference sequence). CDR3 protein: CAWKTGPGVTEAFF. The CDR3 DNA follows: TGTGCCTGGAAGACAGGCCCAGGAGTCACTGAAGCTTTCTTT.

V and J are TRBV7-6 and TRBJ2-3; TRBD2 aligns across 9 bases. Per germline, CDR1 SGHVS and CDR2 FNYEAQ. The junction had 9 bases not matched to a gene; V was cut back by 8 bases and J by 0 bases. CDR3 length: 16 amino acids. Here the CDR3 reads CASAPGLATSTDTQYF. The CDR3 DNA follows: TGTGCCAGCGCCCCCGGACTAGCGACTAGCACAGATACGCAGTATTTT.